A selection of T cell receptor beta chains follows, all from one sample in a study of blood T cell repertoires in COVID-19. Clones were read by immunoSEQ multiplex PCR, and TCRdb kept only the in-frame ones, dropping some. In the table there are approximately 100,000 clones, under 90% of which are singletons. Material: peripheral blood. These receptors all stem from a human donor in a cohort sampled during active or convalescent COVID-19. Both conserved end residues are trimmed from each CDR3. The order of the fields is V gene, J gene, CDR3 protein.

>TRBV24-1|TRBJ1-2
ATSDFATGYGYT
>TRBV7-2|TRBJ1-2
ASSLAGGATNYGYT
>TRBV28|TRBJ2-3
ASSLRERGSTQY
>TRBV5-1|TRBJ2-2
ASSTQTDRKTGELF
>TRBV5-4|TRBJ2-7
ASSRAGGASYEQY
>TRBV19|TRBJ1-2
ASSARPGQPRGYT
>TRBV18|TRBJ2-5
ASSPTGLAGRTQETQY
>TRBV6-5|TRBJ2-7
ASSRSAGDEQY
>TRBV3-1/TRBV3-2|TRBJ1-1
ASTRGGEGTEAF
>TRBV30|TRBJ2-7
AWTATQGALY
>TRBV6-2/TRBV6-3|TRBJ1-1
ASSYPGGAVVAF
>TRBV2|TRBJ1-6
ASSVGGALAPLH
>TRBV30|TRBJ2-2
AWRGTSSTGELF
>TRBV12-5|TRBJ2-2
ASAPKNTGELF
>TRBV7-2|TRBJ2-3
ASRVKRGLDTQY
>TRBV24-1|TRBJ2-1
ATSDLVGEQF
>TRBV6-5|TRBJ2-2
ASSRLQVAGELF
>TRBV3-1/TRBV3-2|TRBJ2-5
ASSHDTSSGGLPAQY
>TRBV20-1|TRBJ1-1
SAQDRRAAF
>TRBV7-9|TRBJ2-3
ASSLDWQGTDTQY
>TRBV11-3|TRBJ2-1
ASRGGQGYNEQF
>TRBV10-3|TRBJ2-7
AIAGTERNYEQY
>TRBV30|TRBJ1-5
AWSATGGSNQPQH
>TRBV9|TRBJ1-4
ASSVVGTGVEKLF
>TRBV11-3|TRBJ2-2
ASSLGQGAGELF
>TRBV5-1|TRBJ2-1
ASSLSGGLNEQF
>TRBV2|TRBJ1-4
ASNRGNEKLF
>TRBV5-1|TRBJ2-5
ASSSSGGARTVETQY
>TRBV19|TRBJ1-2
ASRFADANYGYT
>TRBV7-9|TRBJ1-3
ASSFWLLVSSGNTIY
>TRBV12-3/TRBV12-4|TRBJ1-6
ASSLGTASPLH
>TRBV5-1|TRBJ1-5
ASSPRGRGQPQH
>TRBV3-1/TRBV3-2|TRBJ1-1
ASSLATGLGGAF
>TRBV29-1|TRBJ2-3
SVLRPDTQY
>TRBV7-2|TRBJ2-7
ASSLGSRVLDEQY
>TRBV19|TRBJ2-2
ASSPSLPGELAANTGELF
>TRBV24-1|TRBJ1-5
ATSAGGLDQPQH
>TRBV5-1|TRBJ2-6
ASSPQGVRYSGANVLT
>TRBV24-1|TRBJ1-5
ATSEQGGGRQPQH
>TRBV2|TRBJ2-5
ASSPERGYETQY
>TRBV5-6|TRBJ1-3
ASSLDRGNTIY
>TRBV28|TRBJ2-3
ASSSPGGVTDTQY
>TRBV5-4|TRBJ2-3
ASSLANVRGGADTQY
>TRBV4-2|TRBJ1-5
ASSQSSDRVNQPQH